This passage covers 23 T cell receptor beta chains from one sample sequenced in a study of control samples from healthy donors and cancer patients. TCRdb keeps only in-frame clones here, not all; method: immunoSEQ multiplex PCR. In the table there are around 55,000 clones, approximately 85% of which are singletons. The sample consisted of blood. All receptors come from a man aged 50 to 60 in good health.

J is TRBJ1-5 and V is TRBV6-5; 7 bases align to TRBD1. V was clipped by 8 bases and J by 0 bases; unmatched bases: 7. The germline V gene encodes CDR1 MNHEY and CDR2 SVGAGI. The CDR3 is made up of 15 amino acids. CDR3 sequence: CASRGTAYSNQPQHF. The DNA of the CDR3 is TGTGCCAGCCGCGGGACAGCTTATAGCAATCAGCCCCAGCATTTT.

The chain joins TRBV15 to TRBJ2-4, with TRBD2 as a possible D gene (5 bases). CDR1 LNHNV and CDR2 YYDKDF come from the germline V gene (reference sequence). This CDR3 region has 17 residues. V was trimmed by 0 bases and J by 2 bases, leaving 14 bases between them. This CDR3 reads CATSRDHSAAPKNIQYF. CDR3 sequence (DNA): TGTGCCACCAGCAGAGATCATTCAGCGGCCCCCAAAAACATTCAGTACTTC.

The V call is TRBV27, the J call TRBJ1-3; TRBD1 matches 7 bases. The CDR3 length is 15 residues. Germline CDR1 is MNHEY and CDR2 is SMNVEV (reference sequence). The V gene end was trimmed by 5 bases and the J gene end by 2 bases; junction bases not matched to a gene: 6. CDR3 sequence reads: CASSPRQGPGNTIYF. In DNA form, the CDR3 reads TGTGCCAGCAGTCCCCGACAGGGCCCTGGAAACACCATATATTTT.

The rearrangement links TRBV11-2 to TRBJ1-5; D is undetermined. Between the trimmed V and J ends, which lost 1 base and 7 bases, there was a span of 14 bases. Per the germline V gene, CDR1 is SGHAT and CDR2 is FQNNGV. The CDR3 totals 15 residues. CDR3 in DNA: TGTGCCAGCAGCTTAGGGCAGTCCCTGGGGCAGCCCCAGCATTTT. Amino acids: CASSLGQSLGQPQHF. The entire variable domain, with the rest obtained from reference TRBV11-2 and TRBJ1-5, is as follows: EAGVAQSPRYKIIEKRQSVAFWCNPISGHATLYWYQQILGQGPKLLIQFQNNGVVDDSQLPKDRFSAERLKGVDSTLKIQPAKLEDSAVYLCASSLGQSLGQPQHFGDGTRLSIL.

This chain links TRBV25-1 with TRBJ2-1; D ambiguous. In germline, CDR1 is MGHDK, CDR2 SYGVNS. V lost 6 bases and J 4 bases, leaving 10 bases between the germline ends. CDR3 size: 13 residues. CDR3 in amino acids: CASSLTFYNEQFF. CDR3 bases: TGTGCCAGCAGCCTTACCTTTTACAATGAGCAGTTCTTC.

The chain links TRBV25-1 to TRBJ2-5, with D possibly matching TRBD1 (5 bases). Germline CDR1 reads MGHDK; CDR2 reads SYGVNS. CDR3 length equals 14 residues. V lost 4 bases, J lost 4 bases, and 13 bases lay in between. DNA of the CDR3: TGTGCCAGCAGTGGAGATAGGGGCGGAGAGACCCAGTACTTC. It specifies CASSGDRGGETQYF.

V usage is TRBV9 and J usage is TRBJ1-2; tentatively, D is TRBD1 (5 bases). Germline CDR1 is SGDLS and CDR2 is YYNGEE. This CDR3 is 15 amino acids long. V lost 4 bases and J lost 0, with 13 bases in between. The CDR3 here is CASSPTGGANYGYTF. In DNA form, the CDR3 reads TGTGCCAGCAGCCCGACGGGGGGAGCTAACTATGGCTACACCTTC.

This sequence joins TRBV6-5 and TRBJ2-2; TRBD2 matches 10 bases. Germline CDR1 is MNHEY and CDR2 is SVGAGI. After removal of 4 bases from V and 0 bases from J, the junction contained 2 bases not matched to a gene. The CDR3 spans 16 residues. The chain's CDR3 is CASSSGLAANTGELFF. Here the CDR3 DNA reads TGTGCCAGCAGTTCCGGACTAGCGGCGAACACCGGGGAGCTGTTTTTT.

The chain joins TRBV6-1 to TRBJ2-7; unclear D gene. Germline values: CDR1 MNHNS, CDR2 SASEGT. The CDR3 covers 15 residues. V was shortened by 3 bases and J by 0 bases, with 12 bases between the two germline ends. CDR3 nucleotides: TGTGCCAGCAGTGATGGTCACCAGAACTCCTACGAGCAGTACTTC. Protein sequence: CASSDGHQNSYEQYF.

This chain joins TRBV6-5 and TRBJ2-3; 8 positions agree with TRBD1. CDR3 length: 14 amino acids. V trimming: 9 bases; J trimming: 6 bases; junction bases outside the gene matches: 11. In germline, CDR1 is MNHEY, CDR2 SVGAGI. The CDR3 DNA follows: TGTGCCAGTTCCTTACAGGGGGTTGGGGATACGCAGTATTTT. Protein product: CASSLQGVGDTQYF.

The chain has TRBV2 and TRBJ1-2; 9 bases are a match to TRBD1. Germline V CDR1 and CDR2: SNHLY, FYNNEI. This CDR3 contains 11 residues. CDR3 in amino acids: CAWGQGDGYTF. The DNA for the CDR3 is TGTGCTTGGGGACAGGGAGATGGCTACACCTTC.

J is TRBJ2-1 and V is TRBV6-2 or TRBV6-3, with D possibly TRBD2 on 6 matching bases. The ends were cut back, 3 bases at V and 3 bases at J, with 12 bases in the middle. The CDR3 runs to 15 residues. Germline CDR1 is MNHEY and CDR2 is SVGEGT. For the CDR3, the DNA is TGTGCCAGCAGTTATGTAGCGGCCTTCTACAATGAGCAGTTCTTC. It is translated as CASSYVAAFYNEQFF.

The rearrangement uses TRBV30 and TRBJ2-5; TRBD2 aligns across 10 bases. The CDR3 runs 15 residues. Germline V lookup: CDR1 GTSNPN, CDR2 SVGIG (reference sequence). Trimming removed 4 bases from V and 2 bases from J; junction bases left unmatched: 7. The CDR3 spells CAWIRLAGRQETQYF. CDR3 bases: TGTGCCTGGATTCGACTAGCGGGTCGTCAAGAGACCCAGTACTTC.

The J gene is TRBJ1-2, the V gene TRBV25-1; D possibly corresponds to TRBD1 (6 bases). The CDR3 length is 13 residues. Trimming took off 1 base at V and 6 bases at J, with 9 bases between the two ends. Germline lookup yields CDR1 MGHDK and CDR2 SYGVNS. CDR3 protein: CASSESRGDGYTF. Here the CDR3 DNA reads TGTGCCAGCAGTGAATCCAGGGGTGATGGCTACACCTTC.

The CDR3 bases are TGCGCCAGCAGCCAAGGCAGGGCGAACTATGGCTACACCTTC. It translates to CASSQGRANYGYTF. This chain joins TRBV4-3 and TRBJ1-2; D might be TRBD1 (5 bases). This CDR3 has 14 residues. Trimming pared 1 base from V and 2 bases from J, leaving 8 bases between. The V gene's germline CDR1 is LGHNA and CDR2 YSLEER.

In this sample, this clone turned up a few times. The chain couples TRBV9 to TRBJ2-5; the D gene is possibly TRBD1 (6 bases). The CDR3 consists of 15 residues. Trimming pared 2 bases from V and 2 bases from J, leaving 13 bases between. The germline gives CDR1 SGDLS, CDR2 YYNGEE. CDR3 DNA: TGTGCCAGCAGCGTGGCAGGGGCGGATCAAGAGACCCAGTACTTC. Translated, it gives CASSVAGADQETQYF.

The chain couples TRBV5-1 to TRBJ2-7; 8 bases align to TRBD2. The CDR3 runs to 13 residues. Trimming at V came to 1 base and at J to 6 bases, leaving 3 bases not matched to a gene. Germline V gene sequence: CDR1 SGHRS, CDR2 YFSETQ. The CDR3 DNA sequence: TGCGCCAGCAGCTTGCTTCGGGAGGGCGAGCAGTACTTC. Encoded protein: CASSLLREGEQYF. The whole variable domain, remainder taken from reference TRBV5-1 and TRBJ2-7, is KAGVTQTPRYLIKTRGQQVTLSCSPISGHRSVSWYQQTPGQGLQFLFEYFSETQRNKGNFPGRFSGRQFSNSRSEMNVSTLELGDSALYLCASSLLREGEQYFGPGTRLTVT.

The chain joins TRBV21-1 to TRBJ2-7; the table's D call, TRBD1, has no DNA check behind it. TRBV21-1 is tagged as a pseudogene. The CDR3 covers 17 residues. As DNA, the CDR3 is TGTGCCAGCAGCAAAACTCCGTCGTGGGGACAGGTGTACGAGCAGTACTTC. It encodes CASSKTPSWGQVYEQYF.

The J gene is TRBJ1-5, the V gene TRBV7-2; 8 bases align to TRBD1. CDR1 and CDR2 (germline): SGHTA, FQGNSA. V lost 5 bases and J lost 6; bases outside the gene matches: 9. This CDR3 contains 15 residues. The CDR3 sequence: CASSQGQGGTQPQHF. The CDR3 bases are TGTGCCAGCAGCCAAGGACAGGGAGGGACTCAGCCCCAGCATTTT.

The V call is TRBV19, the J call TRBJ1-4; no clear D gene. The CDR3 is 18 amino acids. The V gene's germline CDR1 is LNHDA and CDR2 SQIVND (reference sequence). V gave up 8 bases and J gave up 1 base, with 23 bases separating them. CDR3 protein: CASSGPHGRSGTNEKLFF. As DNA, the CDR3 is TGTGCCAGTTCCGGGCCTCACGGGCGGAGTGGAACTAATGAAAAACTGTTTTTT.

This rearrangement joins TRBV5-4 to TRBJ2-1; D remains unclear. The CDR3 consists of 13 residues. Germline V lookup: CDR1 SGHNT, CDR2 YYREEE (reference sequence). Trimming stripped 4 bases from V and 6 bases from J, with 11 bases between. The CDR3 DNA reads TGTGCCAGCAGCCCCAGGAGCACCAATGAGCAGTTCTTC. It is translated as CASSPRSTNEQFF.

The V and J genes are TRBV5-1 and TRBJ1-5; D is undetermined. Germline loops: CDR1 SGHRS, CDR2 YFSETQ. With 0 bases removed from V and 4 bases from J, the gap between germline ends came to 8 bases. There are 14 residues in the CDR3. CDR3 in DNA: TGCGCCAGCAGCTTGGGCGGGATTAATCAGCCCCAGCATTTT. The encoded protein is CASSLGGINQPQHF.

The gene calls are TRBV14 and TRBJ2-2; 10 bases align to TRBD2. The CDR3 has 15 amino acids. Trimming at V came to 4 bases and at J to 3 bases, leaving 2 bases not matched to a gene. Looked up from germline, CDR1 is SGHDN and CDR2 is FVKESK. This chain's CDR3 is CASSPSGRYTGELFF. CDR3 bases: TGTGCCAGCAGCCCTAGCGGGAGATACACCGGGGAGCTGTTTTTT.